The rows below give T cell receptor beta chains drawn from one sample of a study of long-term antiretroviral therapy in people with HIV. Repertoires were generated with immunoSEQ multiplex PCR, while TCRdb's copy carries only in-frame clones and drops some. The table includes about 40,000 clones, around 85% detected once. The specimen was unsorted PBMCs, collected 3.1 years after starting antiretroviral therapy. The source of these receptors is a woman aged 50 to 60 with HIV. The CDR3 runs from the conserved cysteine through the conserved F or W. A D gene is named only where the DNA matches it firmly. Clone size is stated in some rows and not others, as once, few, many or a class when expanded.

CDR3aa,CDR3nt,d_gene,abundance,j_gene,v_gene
CASSPTGLAGNNEQFF,TGTGCCAGCAGCCCCACTGGACTAGCGGGCAACAATGAGCAGTTCTTC,TRBD2,NA,TRBJ2-1,TRBV27
CASSIPGQGTGELFF,TGTGCCAGTAGTATACCGGGACAGGGGACCGGGGAGCTGTTTTTT,TRBD1,NA,TRBJ2-2,TRBV19
CASSPPTGYGNTIYF,TGTGCCAGCTCACCACCGACCGGGTACGGAAACACCATATATTTT,NA,NA,TRBJ1-3,TRBV18
CASTLAGEQFF,TGTGCCAGCACCTTAGCGGGGGAGCAGTTCTTC,TRBD2,NA,TRBJ2-1,TRBV7-2
CASSFGGLGATDTQYF,TGTGCCAGCAGCTTCGGAGGACTAGGAGCAACAGATACGCAGTATTTT,TRBD2,NA,TRBJ2-3,TRBV11-2
CASSLGSSYNSPLHF,TGTGCCAGCAGCTTAGGGAGCTCCTATAATTCACCCCTCCACTTT,NA,NA,TRBJ1-6,TRBV7-2
CASSDDRGDSPLHF,TGTGCCAGCAGCGACGACAGGGGTGATTCACCCCTCCACTTT,TRBD1,NA,TRBJ1-6,TRBV7-2
CASSQGVSIPSGYTF,TGCGCCAGCAGCCAAGGAGTGTCGATACCAAGTGGCTACACCTTC,NA,few,TRBJ1-2,TRBV4-1
CASSLRGRENQPQHF,TGTGCCAGCAGTTTAAGGGGGAGGGAAAATCAGCCCCAGCATTTT,NA,once,TRBJ1-5,TRBV27
CASSPRVGLEAFF,TGTGCCAGCAGCCCCCGAGTGGGGCTGGAAGCTTTCTTT,NA,NA,TRBJ1-1,TRBV5-6